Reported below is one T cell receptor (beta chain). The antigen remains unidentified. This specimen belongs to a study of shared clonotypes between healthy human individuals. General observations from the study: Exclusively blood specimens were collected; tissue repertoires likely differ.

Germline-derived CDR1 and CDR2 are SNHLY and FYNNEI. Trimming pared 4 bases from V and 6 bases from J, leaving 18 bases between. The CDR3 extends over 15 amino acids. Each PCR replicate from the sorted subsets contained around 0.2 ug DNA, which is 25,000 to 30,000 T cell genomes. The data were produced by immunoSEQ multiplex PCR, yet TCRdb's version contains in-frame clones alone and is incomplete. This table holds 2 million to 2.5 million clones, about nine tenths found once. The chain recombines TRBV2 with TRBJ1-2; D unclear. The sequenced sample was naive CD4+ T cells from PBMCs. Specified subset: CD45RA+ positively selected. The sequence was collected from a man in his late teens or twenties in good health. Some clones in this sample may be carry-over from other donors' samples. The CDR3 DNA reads TGTGCCAGCAGTGCCCAGAGAGAGGCCCTCCATGGCTACACCTTC. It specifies CASSAQREALHGYTF.